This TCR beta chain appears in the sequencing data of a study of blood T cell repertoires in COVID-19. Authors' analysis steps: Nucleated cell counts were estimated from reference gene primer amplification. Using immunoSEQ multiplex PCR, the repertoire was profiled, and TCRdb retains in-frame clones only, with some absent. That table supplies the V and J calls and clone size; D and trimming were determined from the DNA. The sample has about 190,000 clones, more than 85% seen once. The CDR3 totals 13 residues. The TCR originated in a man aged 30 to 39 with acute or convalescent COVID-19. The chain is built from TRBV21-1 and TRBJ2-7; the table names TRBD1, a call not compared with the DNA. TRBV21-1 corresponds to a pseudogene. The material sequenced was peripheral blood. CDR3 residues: CASSKAGQVVQYF. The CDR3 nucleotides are TGTGCCAGCAGCAAAGCCGGTCAGGTGGTGCAGTACTTC.